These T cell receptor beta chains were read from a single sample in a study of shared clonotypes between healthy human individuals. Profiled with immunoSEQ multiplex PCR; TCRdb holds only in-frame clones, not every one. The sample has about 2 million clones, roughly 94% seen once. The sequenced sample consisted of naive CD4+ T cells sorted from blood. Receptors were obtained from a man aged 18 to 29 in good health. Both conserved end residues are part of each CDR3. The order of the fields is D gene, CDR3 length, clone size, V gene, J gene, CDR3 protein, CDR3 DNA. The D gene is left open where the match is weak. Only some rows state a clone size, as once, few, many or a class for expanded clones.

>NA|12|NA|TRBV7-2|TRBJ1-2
CASSSQDRGYTF
TGTGCCAGCAGCTCTCAGGACCGCGGCTACACCTTC
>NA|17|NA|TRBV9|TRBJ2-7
CASSPRPGQTTLYEQYF
TGTGCCAGCAGCCCACGCCCTGGGCAAACCACCTTATACGAGCAGTACTTC
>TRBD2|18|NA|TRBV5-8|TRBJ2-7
CASSREVGGAPSSYEQYF
TGTGCCAGCAGCCGGGAGGTTGGTGGGGCCCCCAGCTCCTACGAGCAGTACTTC
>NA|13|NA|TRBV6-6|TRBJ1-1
CASSYSLGSEAFF
TGTGCCAGCAGTTACTCGCTCGGCAGTGAAGCTTTCTTT
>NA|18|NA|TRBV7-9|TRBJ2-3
CASSLYGGSYSSTDTQYF
TGTGCCAGCAGCTTATATGGAGGTTCTTACTCTAGCACAGATACGCAGTATTTT
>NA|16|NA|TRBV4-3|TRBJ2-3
CASSQDTGLSTDTQYF
TGCGCCAGCAGCCAAGATACCGGATTGAGCACAGATACGCAGTATTTT
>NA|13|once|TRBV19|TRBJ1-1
CASSIVPNTEAFF
TGTGCCAGTAGTATAGTCCCGAATACTGAAGCTTTCTTT
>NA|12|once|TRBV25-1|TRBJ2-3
CASSPDQLTQYF
TGTGCCAGCAGCCCCGACCAGTTGACGCAGTATTTT
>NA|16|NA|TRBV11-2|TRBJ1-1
CASSPQVGVENTEAFF
TGTGCCAGCAGCCCCCAAGTGGGGGTGGAGAACACTGAAGCTTTCTTT
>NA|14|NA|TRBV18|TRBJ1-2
CASSPGEGAQGYTF
TGTGCCAGCTCACCCGGGGAAGGGGCGCAAGGCTACACCTTC
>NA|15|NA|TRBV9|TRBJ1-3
CASSVGGSSGNTIYF
TGTGCCAGCAGCGTAGGAGGCAGCTCTGGAAACACCATATATTTT
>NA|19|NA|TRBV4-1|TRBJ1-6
CASSQDLQGTFKINSPLHF
TGCGCCAGCAGCCAAGATCTTCAGGGAACGTTTAAGATTAATTCACCCCTCCACTTT
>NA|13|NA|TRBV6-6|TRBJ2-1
CASSLLTLNEQFF
TGTGCCAGCAGCTTACTCACGCTCAATGAGCAGTTCTTC
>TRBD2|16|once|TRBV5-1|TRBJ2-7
CASSFGTSGRRGEQYF
TGCGCCAGCAGCTTCGGGACTAGCGGGAGAAGGGGTGAGCAGTACTTC
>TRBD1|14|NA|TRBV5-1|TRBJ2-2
CASSERQGAGELFF
TGCGCCAGCAGCGAAAGACAGGGGGCCGGGGAGCTGTTTTTT
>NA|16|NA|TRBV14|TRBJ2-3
CASSQDPGRGTDTQYF
TGTGCCAGCAGCCAAGATCCTGGCCGGGGCACAGATACGCAGTATTTT
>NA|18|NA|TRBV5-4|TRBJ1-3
CASSPSPGRQSSGNTIYF
TGTGCCAGCAGTCCGTCCCCGGGACGCCAGAGCTCTGGAAACACCATATATTTT
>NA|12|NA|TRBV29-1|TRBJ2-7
CSVPGSSYEQYF
TGCAGCGTCCCTGGATCATCCTACGAGCAGTACTTC
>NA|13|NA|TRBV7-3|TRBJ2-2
CASSEGVTGELFF
TGTGCCAGCAGCGAAGGGGTGACCGGGGAGCTGTTTTTT
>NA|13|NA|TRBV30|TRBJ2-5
CAWSVQREETQYF
TGTGCCTGGAGTGTACAGCGGGAAGAGACCCAGTACTTC
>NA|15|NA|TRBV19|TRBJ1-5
CASSISQAGHQPQHF
TGTGCCAGTAGTATAAGTCAGGCAGGGCATCAGCCCCAGCATTTT
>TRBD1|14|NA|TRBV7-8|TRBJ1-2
CASSLATQGVGYTF
TGTGCCAGCAGCTTAGCCACCCAGGGGGTCGGCTACACCTTC
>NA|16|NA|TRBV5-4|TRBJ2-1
CASSLESFSSYNEQFF
TGTGCCAGCAGCCTAGAGAGTTTTAGCTCCTACAATGAGCAGTTCTTC
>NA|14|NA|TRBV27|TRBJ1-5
CASMRFASNQPQHF
TGTGCCAGCATGAGATTTGCAAGCAATCAGCCCCAGCATTTT